One sample yielded the 32 T cell receptor beta chains listed below, sequenced in a study of blood T cell repertoires in COVID-19 (dated by TCRdb to 2020 to 2022). The protocol used for the library was the immunoSEQ multiplex PCR assay. Entries here come from immuneACCESS through TCRdb and include only in-frame sequences with V and J called. Some clones fail to appear in such tables; in the studies checked, an unresolved V gene covers under half of the shortfall, and the cause of the remainder is unknown. This sample holds about 240,000 clones; roughly 89% were observed only once. The top ten constitute approximately 9% of the sample. The sample comprised PBMCs or T cells enriched from blood (not recorded which). These receptors originate from a man in his forties who had recovered from COVID-19.

This chain uses TRBV11-2 with TRBJ2-1, with TRBD1 matching over 9 bases. Germline trimming cut 1 base from V and 0 bases from J; bases unmatched to any gene: 4. The CDR3 totals 17 residues. Germline CDR1 reads SGHAT; CDR2 reads FQNNGV. CDR3 amino acids: CASSLVMTGGSYNEQFF. As DNA, the CDR3 is TGTGCCAGCAGCTTAGTTATGACAGGGGGCTCCTACAATGAGCAGTTCTTC. The complete variable domain, with remaining parts taken from reference TRBV11-2 and TRBJ2-1, reads EAGVAQSPRYKIIEKRQSVAFWCNPISGHATLYWYQQILGQGPKLLIQFQNNGVVDDSQLPKDRFSAERLKGVDSTLKIQPAKLEDSAVYLCASSLVMTGGSYNEQFFGPGTRLTVL.

This clone was picked up one time. The chain combines TRBV7-8 with TRBJ2-2, with D possibly TRBD1 on 5 matching bases. Germline lookup yields CDR1 SGHVS and CDR2 FQNEAQ. Between the trimmed V and J ends, which lost 4 bases and 4 bases, there was a span of 13 bases. The CDR3 extends over 15 amino acids. CDR3 loop: CASSSTEFFTGELFF. The CDR3 nucleotides are TGTGCCAGCAGCTCGACAGAATTCTTCACCGGGGAGCTGTTTTTT.

This chain connects TRBV10-3 to TRBJ1-2, with D perhaps matching TRBD1 (5 bases). The CDR3 consists of 12 residues. With 4 bases removed from V and 6 bases from J, the gap between germline ends came to 9 bases. The V gene's germline CDR1 is ENHRY and CDR2 SYGVKD. The CDR3 spells CAISGAGNGYTF. DNA of the CDR3: TGTGCCATCAGTGGGGCAGGGAATGGCTACACCTTC.

The chain has TRBV9 and TRBJ2-5; TRBD2 aligns across 12 bases. CDR1 SGDLS and CDR2 YYNGEE come from the germline V gene. V lost 2 bases and J lost 2; bases outside the gene matches: 4. CDR3 length: 16 amino acids. In DNA form, the CDR3 reads TGTGCCAGCAGCGTCACCGGGACTAGCGGGCAAGAGACCCAGTACTTC. It codes for CASSVTGTSGQETQYF.

The V gene is TRBV24-1, the J gene TRBJ1-1; 7 bases fit TRBD1. After removal of 7 bases from V and 2 bases from J, the junction contained 3 bases not matched to a gene. The V gene's germline CDR1 is KGHDR and CDR2 SFDVKD. CDR3 size: 13 residues. CDR3: CATRGQPNTEAFF. The CDR3 DNA is TGTGCCACCAGGGGACAGCCCAACACTGAAGCTTTCTTT.

The J gene is TRBJ2-2, the V gene TRBV6-5; TRBD1 might be the D (6 bases). This CDR3 has 14 residues. The ends were cut back, 6 bases at V and 0 bases at J, with 8 bases in the middle. Germline lookup yields CDR1 MNHEY and CDR2 SVGAGI. The CDR3 bases are TGTGCCAGCAGACAGGGTTCGAACACCGGGGAGCTGTTTTTT. Encoded protein: CASRQGSNTGELFF.

This chain links TRBV27 with TRBJ2-3, with 9 bases that match TRBD1. The germline V gene encodes CDR1 MNHEY and CDR2 SMNVEV (reference sequence). CDR3 length: 17 residues. The trim removed 0 bases at V and 4 bases at J, leaving 8 bases unmatched. The CDR3 coding sequence is TGTGCCAGCAGTTTATCGGAGGGACAGGGTTTCGCAGATACGCAGTATTTT. Protein sequence: CASSLSEGQGFADTQYF.

V and J are TRBV28 and TRBJ1-2; TRBD1 matches at 7 bases. Germline trimming cut 2 bases from V and 1 base from J; bases unmatched to any gene: 4. Per germline, CDR1 MDHEN and CDR2 SYDVKM. This CDR3 has 15 residues. Here the CDR3 reads CASSLSQGGNYGYTF. CDR3 DNA: TGTGCCAGCAGTTTAAGTCAGGGGGGTAACTATGGCTACACCTTC.

The chain is built from TRBV29-1 and TRBJ1-1, with 8 bases that match TRBD1. Germline CDR1 is SQVTM and CDR2 is ANQGSEA. The CDR3 has 14 residues. J gave up 5 bases and V 2 bases, and 7 bases lay outside the gene matches. CDR3 region: CSVESIQGVTEAFF. The DNA for the CDR3 is TGCAGCGTTGAATCAATACAGGGGGTGACTGAAGCTTTCTTT.

This chain links TRBV13 with TRBJ1-1; TRBD1 matches 9 bases. CDR3 size: 15 residues. Looked up from germline, CDR1 is PRHDT and CDR2 is FYEKMQ (reference sequence). Unmatched junction bases numbered 7, after V lost 3 bases and J lost 5 bases. Here the CDR3 reads CASSFWGQGVTEAFF. In DNA, the CDR3 is TGTGCCAGCAGCTTTTGGGGACAGGGAGTAACTGAAGCTTTCTTT. Using reference TRBV13 and TRBJ1-1 for the parts outside the CDR3, the full variable domain is AAGVIQSPRHLIKEKRETATLKCYPIPRHDTVYWYQQGPGQDPQFLISFYEKMQSDKGSIPDRFSAQQFSDYHSELNMSSLELGDSALYFCASSFWGQGVTEAFFGQGTRLTVV.

The sample holds one count of this clone. The chain has TRBV7-6 and TRBJ1-1; TRBD1 matches 9 bases. The junction had 5 bases not matched to a gene; V was cut back by 5 bases and J by 4 bases. CDR3 length: 14 residues. Per germline, CDR1 SGHVS and CDR2 FNYEAQ. The DNA for the CDR3 is TGTGCCAGCAGCCGGACAGGGGTGGGCACTGAAGCTTTCTTT. Translation: CASSRTGVGTEAFF.

V gene TRBV4-3 combines with J gene TRBJ2-7; D possibly corresponds to TRBD2 (5 bases). CDR3 length equals 17 residues. V lost 3 bases, J lost 3 bases, and 21 bases lay in between. Germline CDR1 is LGHNA and CDR2 is YSLEER. In nucleotides, the CDR3 is TGCGCCAGCAGCCAGGATCCCCCGGGTTTCGGGGTCTACGAGCAGTACTTC. It specifies CASSQDPPGFGVYEQYF.

The rearrangement uses TRBV9 and TRBJ1-5, with 7 positions matching TRBD1. Looked up from germline, CDR1 is SGDLS and CDR2 is YYNGEE. Germline trimming cut 3 bases from V and 0 bases from J; bases unmatched to any gene: 3. The CDR3 sequence is 15 residues long. For the CDR3, the DNA is TGTGCCAGCAGCGCTGGACAGGATAGCAATCAGCCCCAGCATTTT. Translating gives CASSAGQDSNQPQHF.

CDR3 sequence: CASSSLPGLGYEQYF. CDR3 sequence (DNA): TGTGCCAGCAGCTCACTCCCGGGACTAGGTTACGAGCAGTACTTC. The chain couples TRBV11-2 to TRBJ2-7; 8 nucleotides match TRBD2. Germline CDR1 reads SGHAT; CDR2 reads FQNNGV. V lost 4 bases and J lost 4; bases outside the gene matches: 9. The CDR3 spans 15 residues.

This clone was picked up one time. The chain recombines TRBV7-3 with TRBJ2-2, with 8 bases identical to TRBD1. The germline gives CDR1 SGHTA, CDR2 FQGTGA. V lost 5 bases, J lost 4 bases, and 6 bases stayed unmatched. The CDR3 extends over 15 amino acids. CDR3 loop: CASSLSTGGTGELFF. CDR3 sequence (DNA): TGTGCCAGCAGCCTTAGCACAGGGGGCACCGGGGAGCTGTTTTTT.

Written as DNA, the CDR3 is TGTGCCAGCAGTTACTCGAGCGCAGAACAGCCCCAGCATTTT. This encodes CASSYSSAEQPQHF. This chain joins TRBV6-5 and TRBJ1-5; D is uncertain. Germline CDR1 MNHEY, CDR2 SVGAGI. V dropped 0 bases and J dropped 7 bases, with 10 bases sitting between them. The CDR3 has 14 residues.

Only one count was recorded for this clone. The chain joins TRBV18 to TRBJ2-7; 11 bases agree with TRBD1. From germline, CDR1 is KGHSH and CDR2 LQKENI. The CDR3 is made up of 16 amino acids. The J segment lost 7 bases and the V segment lost 2 bases, leaving 10 bases of the junction unmatched. Written as DNA, the CDR3 is TGTGCCAGCTCACCATTAGCAGGACAGGGGGCCGGGGAGCAGTACTTC. Translation gives CASSPLAGQGAGEQYF.

The CDR3 DNA reads as TGTGCCAGCAGTTTAAAGGCAGGGCTCTACTATGGCTACACCTTC. This translates into CASSLKAGLYYGYTF. This chain links TRBV28 with TRBJ1-2; D may be TRBD1 (5 bases). Per germline, CDR1 MDHEN and CDR2 SYDVKM. CDR3 length: 15 residues. V lost 2 bases, J lost 3 bases, and 13 bases lay in between.

The chain uses TRBV5-1 and TRBJ2-7, with D tentatively TRBD1 (6 bases). Trimming pared 4 bases from V and 3 bases from J, leaving 14 bases between. The CDR3 is 14 residues long. The germline V gene has CDR1 SGHRS and CDR2 YFSETQ. CDR3 sequence: CASSTGDKDYEQYF. The DNA for the CDR3 is TGCGCCAGCAGCACCGGGGACAAAGACTACGAGCAGTACTTC. Together with reference TRBV5-1 and TRBJ2-7, the CDR3 gives the full variable domain: KAGVTQTPRYLIKTRGQQVTLSCSPISGHRSVSWYQQTPGQGLQFLFEYFSETQRNKGNFPGRFSGRQFSNSRSEMNVSTLELGDSALYLCASSTGDKDYEQYFGPGTRLTVT.

This clone was seen at least ten times. V and J are TRBV19 and TRBJ1-5, with 7 bases that match TRBD1. CDR1 and CDR2 (germline): LNHDA, SQIVND (reference sequence). J gave up 5 bases and V 5 bases, and 9 bases lay outside the gene matches. This CDR3 spans 15 amino acids. CDR3 nucleotides: TGTGCCAGTAGTGACAGGGTTCGCCGGGATCAGCCCCAGCATTTT. Its protein product is CASSDRVRRDQPQHF.

J is TRBJ1-1 and V is TRBV27; D is unclear. CDR1 MNHEY and CDR2 SMNVEV come from the germline V gene (reference sequence). The CDR3 is 14 amino acids. V lost 10 bases, J lost 5 bases, and 20 bases lay in between. This CDR3 is CATTAGGIETEAFF. CDR3 DNA: TGTGCCACCACCGCCGGAGGGATTGAAACTGAAGCTTTCTTT.

The chain couples TRBV24-1 to TRBJ2-5, with D perhaps TRBD1 (5 bases). Germline V gene lookup returns CDR1 KGHDR and CDR2 SFDVKD. V lost 3 bases and J lost 2, with 9 bases in between. CDR3 length: 14 residues. DNA of the CDR3: TGTGCCACCAGTGATAGACAGACTCAAGAGACCCAGTACTTC. Amino acid sequence: CATSDRQTQETQYF.

CDR3 region: CASSYYSYEQYF. In nucleotides, the CDR3 is TGTGCCAGCAGTTATTACAGTTACGAGCAGTACTTC. The V call is TRBV6-2 or TRBV6-3, the J call TRBJ2-7; D gene uncertain. Germline V gene lookup returns CDR1 MNHEY and CDR2 SVGEGT. Trimming removed 3 bases from V and 4 bases from J, with 7 bases in between. The CDR3 has 12 residues.

The J gene is TRBJ1-5, the V gene TRBV15; weak D call: TRBD1 (6 bases). Looked up from germline, CDR1 is LNHNV and CDR2 is YYDKDF (reference sequence). The CDR3 is 14 amino acids. V was clipped by 5 bases and J by 7 bases, with 15 bases between them. In DNA, the CDR3 is TGTGCCACCAGCCAGGGGACCTCGCGGCAGCCCCAGCATTTT. This codes for CATSQGTSRQPQHF.

The chain joins TRBV4-1 to TRBJ2-2; 7 bases are shared with TRBD1. V dropped 0 bases and J dropped 0; count of bases not matched to a gene: 1. CDR3 length: 16 residues. CDR1 and CDR2 (germline): MGHRA, YSYEKL. In DNA, the CDR3 is TGCGCCAGCAGCCAAGAAACAGGGGCGAACACCGGGGAGCTGTTTTTT. It specifies CASSQETGANTGELFF.

CDR3 loop: CASTRDIDTGELFF. In nucleotides, the CDR3 is TGTGCCAGCACCAGGGACATAGACACCGGGGAGCTGTTTTTT. The V call is TRBV18, the J call TRBJ2-2; D is possibly TRBD1 (6 bases). Deletions cut 8 bases from V and 3 bases from J, with 13 bases between. The CDR3 length is 14 residues. The germline CDR1 and CDR2 sequences are KGHSH and LQKENI.

The chain links TRBV11-1 to TRBJ2-5, with D maybe TRBD1 (6 bases). Germline V CDR1 and CDR2: SGHAT, FQDESV (reference sequence). The CDR3 spans 16 residues. The V end was cut by 2 bases, the J end by 5 bases, with 18 bases between. The CDR3 is CASSLTGNNLDETQYF. DNA for the CDR3: TGTGCCAGCAGCTTAACAGGGAACAACTTAGACGAGACCCAGTACTTC. The full variable domain, its missing parts supplied by reference TRBV11-1 and TRBJ2-5, is EAEVAQSPRYKITEKSQAVAFWCDPISGHATLYWYRQILGQGPELLVQFQDESVVDDSQLPKDRFSAERLKGVDSTLKIQPAELGDSAMYLCASSLTGNNLDETQYFGPGTRLLVL.

As DNA, the CDR3 is TGTGCCAGCAGCTCGGCGGGACTAGTCAATGAGCAGTTCTTC. This translates into CASSSAGLVNEQFF. The chain links TRBV7-9 to TRBJ2-1, with 8 bases aligning to TRBD2. CDR3 length: 14 amino acids. CDR1 SEHNR and CDR2 FQNEAQ come from the germline V gene (reference sequence). J gave up 6 bases and V 4 bases, and 5 bases lay outside the gene matches.

The chain joins TRBV25-1 to TRBJ2-1; tentative D call: TRBD1 (6 bases). The CDR3 is made up of 13 amino acids. V shed 11 bases and J shed 9 bases, with 20 bases lying between them. The germline V gene encodes CDR1 MGHDK and CDR2 SYGVNS. CDR3 sequence (DNA): TGTGCCGCTACCGCTACAGGGCTAGGTGAGCAGTTCTTC. It specifies CAATATGLGEQFF. Variable domain in full (rest from reference TRBV25-1 and TRBJ2-1): EADIYQTPRYLVIGTGKKITLECSQTMGHDKMYWYQQDPGMELHLIHYSYGVNSTEKGDLSSESTVSRIRTEHFPLTLESARPSHTSQYLCAATATGLGEQFFGPGTRLTVL.

The CDR3 DNA follows: TGTGCCACCAGCAGAGATCCCCAGGCAACCTACGAGCAGTACTTC. Residues: CATSRDPQATYEQYF. The rearrangement uses TRBV15 and TRBJ2-7; D unresolved. CDR1 LNHNV and CDR2 YYDKDF come from the germline V gene (reference sequence). V was pared by 0 bases and J by 2 bases, with 11 bases between. This CDR3 region has 15 residues.

The chain recombines TRBV3-1 (or the pseudogene TRBV3-2) with TRBJ2-5; 9 positions agree with TRBD2. Per germline, CDR1 LGHDT and CDR2 YNNKEL (reference sequence). This CDR3 has 14 amino acids. V lost 1 base to trimming and J lost 6 bases; unmatched junction nucleotides: 3. As DNA, the CDR3 is TGTGCCAGCAGCCAAGTGACTAGCGGTCAGACCCAGTACTTC. It specifies CASSQVTSGQTQYF.

This clone was observed once. V usage is TRBV5-1 and J usage is TRBJ2-7; weak D call: TRBD1 (8 bases). V was pared by 3 bases and J by 2 bases, with 18 bases between. Looked up from germline, CDR1 is SGHRS and CDR2 is YFSETQ. The CDR3 covers 16 residues. CDR3 sequence (DNA): TGCGCCAGCAGCTGGGGGGGGACAGGAGACCCCTACGAGCAGTACTTC. It is translated as CASSWGGTGDPYEQYF.